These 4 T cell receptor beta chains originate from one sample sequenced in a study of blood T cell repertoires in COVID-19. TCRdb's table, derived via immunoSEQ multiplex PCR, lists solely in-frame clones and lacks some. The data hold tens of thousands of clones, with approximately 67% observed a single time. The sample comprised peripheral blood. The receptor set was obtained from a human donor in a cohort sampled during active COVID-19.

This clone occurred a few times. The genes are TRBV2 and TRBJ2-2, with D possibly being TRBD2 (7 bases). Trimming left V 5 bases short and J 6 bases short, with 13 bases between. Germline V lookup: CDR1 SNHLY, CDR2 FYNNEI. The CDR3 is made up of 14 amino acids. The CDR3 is CASSSRGGAGELFF. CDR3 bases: TGTGCCAGCAGTTCCAGGGGAGGGGCCGGGGAGCTGTTTTTT.

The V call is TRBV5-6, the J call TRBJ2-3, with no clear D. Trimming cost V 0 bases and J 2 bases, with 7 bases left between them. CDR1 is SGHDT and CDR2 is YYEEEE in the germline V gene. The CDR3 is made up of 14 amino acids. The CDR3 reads CASSLVSITDTQYF. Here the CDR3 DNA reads TGTGCCAGCAGCTTGGTTTCTATCACAGATACGCAGTATTTT.

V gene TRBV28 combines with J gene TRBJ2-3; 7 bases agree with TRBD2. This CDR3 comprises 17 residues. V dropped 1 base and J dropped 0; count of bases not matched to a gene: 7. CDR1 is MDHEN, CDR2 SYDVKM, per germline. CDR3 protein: CASSLSRLADSTDTQYF. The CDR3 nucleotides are TGTGCCAGCAGTTTATCCCGGCTAGCGGATAGCACAGATACGCAGTATTTT.

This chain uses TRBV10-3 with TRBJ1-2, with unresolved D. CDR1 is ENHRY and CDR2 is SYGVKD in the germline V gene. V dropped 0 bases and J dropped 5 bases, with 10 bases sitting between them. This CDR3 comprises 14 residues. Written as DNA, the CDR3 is TGTGCCATCAGTGAGTCGGTGATGCGGTATGGCTACACCTTC. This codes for CAISESVMRYGYTF.